This T cell receptor (beta chain) derives from a study of beta chain features in type 1 diabetes. Germline CDR1 and CDR2: GTSNPN and SVGIG (reference sequence). Trimming pared 2 bases from V and 8 bases from J, leaving 10 bases between. The CDR3 extends over 13 amino acids. Of the isolated RNA, all was reverse transcribed, and so the sequenced material was expressed TCRB transcripts. Here immunoSEQ multiplex PCR was the method, and the copy in TCRdb shows in-frame clones only, minus some. The table includes approximately 730,000 clones, around an eighth detected once. Points from the study as a whole: TCRB CDR3s from Type 1 diabetes patients were moderately but significantly shorter in all four CD4+ subsets.

This clone was recorded a few times. Its antigen remains unknown. Sequencing was done on a sample of naive CD4+ T cells from blood. The origin of this receptor is a man younger than 35 with type 1 diabetes. This rearrangement joins TRBV30 to TRBJ1-6; D may be TRBD1 (5 bases). DNA of the CDR3: TGTGCCTGGAGTAAGGGGAGGGATTCACCCCTCCACTTT. It specifies CAWSKGRDSPLHF.